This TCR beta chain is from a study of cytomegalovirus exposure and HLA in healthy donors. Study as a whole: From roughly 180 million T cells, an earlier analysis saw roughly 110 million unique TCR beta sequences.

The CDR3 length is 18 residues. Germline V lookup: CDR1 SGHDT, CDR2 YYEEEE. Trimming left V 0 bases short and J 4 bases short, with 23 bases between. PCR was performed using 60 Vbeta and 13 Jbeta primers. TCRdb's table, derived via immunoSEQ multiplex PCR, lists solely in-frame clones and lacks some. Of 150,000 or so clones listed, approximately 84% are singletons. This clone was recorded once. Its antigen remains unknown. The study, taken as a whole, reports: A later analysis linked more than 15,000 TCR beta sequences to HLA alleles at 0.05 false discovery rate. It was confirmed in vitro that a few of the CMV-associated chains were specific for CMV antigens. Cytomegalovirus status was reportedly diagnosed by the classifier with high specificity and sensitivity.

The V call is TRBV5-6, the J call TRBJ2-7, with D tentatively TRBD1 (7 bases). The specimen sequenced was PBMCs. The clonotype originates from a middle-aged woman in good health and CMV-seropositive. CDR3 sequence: CASSLANLGRTGLYEQYF. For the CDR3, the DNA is TGTGCCAGCAGCTTGGCCAATTTAGGGAGGACAGGCCTTTACGAGCAGTACTTC.